The 31 T cell receptor beta chains reported below all come from one sample, sequenced in a study of CD8+ T cells in alopecia areata. Extracted RNA was reverse transcribed into cDNA, the sequencing template. Sequenced by immunoSEQ multiplex PCR; TCRdb stores in-frame clones only, minus some. The sample records roughly 130,000 clones, approximately 58% being singletons. Sequencing used CD4+ T cells sorted from blood, obtained at week 0. Receptors originate from a human donor with alopecia areata.

This chain links TRBV15 with TRBJ2-5, with unresolved D. Germline values: CDR1 LNHNV, CDR2 YYDKDF (reference sequence). The CDR3 contains 11 residues. V gave up 3 bases and J gave up 3 bases, with 2 bases separating them. In DNA, the CDR3 is TGTGCCACCAGCAGTGAAGAGACCCAGTACTTC. The encoded protein is CATSSEETQYF. The full variable domain, in which reference TRBV15 and TRBJ2-5 provide the parts outside the CDR3, is DAMVIQNPRYQVTQFGKPVTLSCSQTLNHNVMYWYQQKSSQAPKLLFHYYDKDFNNEADTPDNFQSRRPNTSFCFLDIRSPGLGDTAMYLCATSSEETQYFGPGTRLLVL.

This clone was picked up many times. The chain employs TRBV7-6 and TRBJ2-1, with a possible D match to TRBD2 (5 bases). The CDR3 loop spans 16 amino acids. Germline loops: CDR1 SGHVS, CDR2 FNYEAQ. V was clipped by 1 base and J by 6 bases, with 16 bases between them. CDR3 in DNA: TGTGCCAGCAGCTTAGGTAGCCGGAGGCTCGGCAATGAGCAGTTCTTC. It yields the protein CASSLGSRRLGNEQFF.

At least ten counts were recorded for this clone. This chain uses TRBV7-2 with TRBJ2-6, with unresolved D. With 6 bases removed from V and 2 bases from J, the gap between germline ends came to 2 bases. The CDR3 sequence is 12 residues long. Germline V gives CDR1 SGHTA, CDR2 FQGNSA. The CDR3 loop is CASRAGANVLTF. CDR3 in DNA: TGTGCCAGCAGGGCTGGGGCCAACGTCCTGACTTTC.

This clone was seen a handful of times. The chain recombines TRBV29-1 with TRBJ2-7; tentative D call: TRBD1 (6 bases). Trimming shortened V by 5 bases and J by 2 bases, and 19 bases separated the two germline ends. This CDR3 has 15 residues. CDR1 and CDR2 from the germline V gene are SQVTM and ANQGSEA. The CDR3 loop reads CSVSGQGLTPYEQYF. The CDR3 coding sequence is TGCAGCGTTTCGGGGCAGGGGCTAACTCCCTACGAGCAGTACTTC.

CDR3 in amino acids: CASSLGWGANEKLFF. CDR3 nucleotide sequence: TGTGCCAGCAGCTTAGGGTGGGGGGCCAATGAAAAACTGTTTTTT. The chain employs TRBV7-2 and TRBJ1-4, with D possibly matching TRBD1 (6 bases). Germline V gene data show CDR1 as SGHTA and CDR2 as FQGNSA. The CDR3 extends over 15 amino acids. V was trimmed by 1 base and J by 5 bases, leaving 11 bases between them.

CDR3 sequence reads: CAWSGGTTYSNQPQHF. For the CDR3, the DNA is TGTGCCTGGAGTGGAGGGACCACTTATAGCAATCAGCCCCAGCATTTT. V and J are TRBV30 and TRBJ1-5; D may be TRBD1 (5 bases). Germline CDR1 and CDR2: GTSNPN and SVGIG (reference sequence). This CDR3 is 16 amino acids long. V was trimmed by 1 base and J by 0 bases, leaving 13 bases between them.

This clone was picked up a small number of times. The chain recombines TRBV2 with TRBJ2-7, with D possibly called TRBD1 or TRBD2 (5 bases each). The V gene's germline CDR1 is SNHLY and CDR2 FYNNEI. This CDR3 spans 11 amino acids. V gave up 8 bases and J gave up 2 bases, with 7 bases separating them. The CDR3 spells CASGTPYEQYF. The CDR3, as DNA: TGTGCCAGCGGGACCCCCTACGAGCAGTACTTC.

This clone was seen a few times. This chain uses TRBV5-4 with TRBJ2-4; D might be TRBD2 (6 bases). CDR1 and CDR2 from the germline V gene are SGHNT and YYREEE (reference sequence). V lost 0 bases to trimming and J lost 0 bases, with 7 bases between them. CDR3 length equals 15 residues. Here the CDR3 reads CASSLGGVAKNIQYF. The CDR3 nucleotides are TGTGCCAGCAGCTTGGGCGGGGTAGCCAAAAACATTCAGTACTTC.

This clone was picked up a small number of times. This rearrangement joins TRBV7-2 to TRBJ2-1; 8 positions agree with TRBD2. Germline-derived CDR1 and CDR2 are SGHTA and FQGNSA. The ends lost 6 bases at V and 8 bases at J; junction bases unmatched: 6. CDR3 size: 13 residues. This CDR3 is CASSDRAGDEQFF. The CDR3 region has the DNA TGTGCCAGCAGTGATAGAGCGGGGGATGAGCAGTTCTTC.

The chain links TRBV5-1 to TRBJ2-3; 7 bases match TRBD1. J was trimmed by 3 bases and V by 4 bases; bases with no gene match: 5. Germline V gene data show CDR1 as SGHRS and CDR2 as YFSETQ. The CDR3 extends over 14 amino acids. The CDR3 region has the DNA TGCGCCAGCAGCCCACAGGGGAGAACAGATACGCAGTATTTT. It yields the protein CASSPQGRTDTQYF.

The V and J genes are TRBV25-1 and TRBJ1-2; TRBD1 aligns across 9 bases. The CDR3 is 17 residues long. V lost 0 bases to trimming and J lost 1 base; unmatched junction nucleotides: 6. The germline gives CDR1 MGHDK, CDR2 SYGVNS. This CDR3 is CASSEYSGGQGNYGYTF. CDR3 in DNA: TGTGCCAGCAGTGAATATTCGGGGGGACAGGGTAACTATGGCTACACCTTC.

This clone was counted a few times. The chain carries TRBV2 and TRBJ2-7; TRBD1 matches at 8 bases. This CDR3 region has 15 residues. Trimming cost V 3 bases and J 2 bases; bases outside gene matches: 6. Germline CDR1 SNHLY, CDR2 FYNNEI. The CDR3 protein is CASSDNDRGPYEQYF. The CDR3 DNA reads TGTGCCAGCAGTGATAACGACAGGGGCCCCTACGAGCAGTACTTC.

The V and J genes are TRBV7-9 and TRBJ2-7; 7 bases are shared with TRBD2. From germline, CDR1 is SEHNR and CDR2 FQNEAQ (reference sequence). J was trimmed by 4 bases and V by 5 bases; bases with no gene match: 11. This CDR3 has 15 residues. The CDR3 region is CASSPAGLMGYEQYF. DNA of the CDR3: TGTGCCAGCAGCCCAGCGGGGCTAATGGGTTACGAGCAGTACTTC.

The rearrangement uses TRBV2 and TRBJ2-3; D remains ambiguous. V was trimmed by 7 bases and J by 1 base, leaving 12 bases between them. This CDR3 is built from 14 residues. Germline lookup yields CDR1 SNHLY and CDR2 FYNNEI. The CDR3 bases are TGTGCCAGCACCCGAGAGCTTGGCACAGATACGCAGTATTTT. Protein product: CASTRELGTDTQYF.

V gene TRBV7-9 combines with J gene TRBJ1-5; D is unresolved. V was trimmed by 4 bases and J by 5 bases, leaving 3 bases between them. Germline V gene data show CDR1 as SEHNR and CDR2 as FQNEAQ (reference sequence). The CDR3 has 11 residues. The CDR3 nucleotides are TGTGCCAGCAGCTCCCATCAGCCCCAGCATTTT. Protein product: CASSSHQPQHF.

This chain uses TRBV5-1 with TRBJ2-7; 8 bases map to TRBD1. V was pared by 2 bases and J by 3 bases, with 4 bases of the junction left unmatched. This CDR3 is built from 14 residues. CDR1 SGHRS and CDR2 YFSETQ come from the germline V gene. The CDR3 loop reads CASSFSDRGYEQYF. The CDR3 nucleotides are TGCGCCAGCAGCTTTTCAGACAGGGGCTACGAGCAGTACTTC.

The gene calls are TRBV18 and TRBJ2-6, with 8 bases aligning to TRBD1. This CDR3 spans 19 amino acids. The germline CDR1 and CDR2 sequences are KGHSH and LQKENI. The trim removed 2 bases at V and 1 base at J, leaving 10 bases unmatched. This CDR3 is CASSPREAGGASGANVLTF. CDR3 sequence (DNA): TGTGCCAGCTCACCAAGGGAGGCAGGGGGCGCATCTGGGGCCAACGTCCTGACTTTC.

The rearrangement joins TRBV5-1 to TRBJ1-1; no clear D gene. V shed 1 base and J shed 4 bases, with 8 bases lying between them. This CDR3 region has 13 residues. Germline V gene sequence: CDR1 SGHRS, CDR2 YFSETQ. The CDR3: CASSLLAITEAFF. Written as DNA, the CDR3 is TGCGCCAGCAGCTTGTTGGCCATCACTGAAGCTTTCTTT.

The rearrangement links TRBV25-1 to TRBJ2-7; TRBD2 matches at 10 bases. J lost 0 bases, V lost 4 bases, and 6 bases had no gene match. Germline CDR1 reads MGHDK; CDR2 reads SYGVNS. This CDR3 is built from 16 residues. The CDR3, as DNA: TGTGCCAGCAGTGGGTCCGGGACTAGCGACTCCTACGAGCAGTACTTC. It yields the protein CASSGSGTSDSYEQYF.

In its sample, this clone was seen a few times. The genes are TRBV6-1 and TRBJ2-1, with TRBD2 matching 8 bases. With V trimmed by 5 bases and J by 8 bases, 11 bases remained unmatched. This CDR3 contains 15 residues. Germline values: CDR1 MNHNS, CDR2 SASEGT. CDR3 in DNA: TGTGCCAGCAGTTTACGGACGGGGGGGTTATATGAGCAGTTCTTC. Protein sequence: CASSLRTGGLYEQFF.

The chain is built from TRBV7-2 and TRBJ1-2; tentative D call: TRBD1 (5 bases). This CDR3 has 14 residues. V was pared by 5 bases and J by 0 bases, with 10 bases between. The V gene's germline CDR1 is SGHTA and CDR2 FQGNSA. The CDR3 DNA reads as TGTGCCAGCAGCCCACAGGTTACTAACTATGGCTACACCTTC. This translates into CASSPQVTNYGYTF.

The rearrangement links TRBV7-3 to TRBJ2-3, with TRBD1 matching over 8 bases. The V gene's germline CDR1 is SGHTA and CDR2 FQGTGA. This CDR3 is 16 amino acids long. V lost 5 bases to trimming and J lost 1 base; unmatched junction nucleotides: 8. CDR3: CASSKRGQDGTDTQYF. The DNA of the CDR3 is TGTGCCAGCAGCAAAAGGGGACAGGATGGCACAGATACGCAGTATTTT.

The chain couples TRBV2 to TRBJ1-1; D gene ambiguous. The V gene lost 1 base and the J gene lost 3 bases, with 6 bases spanning the gap. Per germline, CDR1 SNHLY and CDR2 FYNNEI. The CDR3 has 13 amino acids. In nucleotides, the CDR3 is TGTGCCAGCAGTGAAGAGAACGACACTGAAGCTTTCTTT. Protein product: CASSEENDTEAFF.

The J gene is TRBJ2-3, the V gene TRBV4-3; 7 bases line up with TRBD1. Germline CDR1 and CDR2: LGHNA and YSLEER. The junction had 6 bases not matched to a gene; V was cut back by 3 bases and J by 0 bases. The CDR3 sequence is 16 residues long. This CDR3 reads CASSQSAQGSTDTQYF. Written as DNA, the CDR3 is TGCGCCAGCAGCCAGAGTGCACAGGGGAGCACAGATACGCAGTATTTT.

This clone was counted a few times. This sequence joins TRBV7-2 and TRBJ2-1, with D hard to call. The V end lost 3 bases, the J end lost 5 bases, and 14 bases lay between the germline ends. The CDR3 contains 15 residues. The germline V gene has CDR1 SGHTA and CDR2 FQGNSA. CDR3 nucleotides: TGTGCCAGCAGCTTTCGTGGATCGATGGACAATGAGCAGTTCTTC. Translation: CASSFRGSMDNEQFF.

This clone came up once. CDR3 in DNA: TGTGCCAGCAGTGAACAATCGGGCAACTATGGCTACACCTTC. Translation gives CASSEQSGNYGYTF. This chain links TRBV2 with TRBJ1-2; no firm D call. CDR1 SNHLY and CDR2 FYNNEI come from the germline V gene. The CDR3 covers 14 residues. V shed 2 bases and J shed 2 bases, with 9 bases lying between them.

The chain is built from TRBV7-9 and TRBJ1-2; unclear D gene. The germline gives CDR1 SEHNR, CDR2 FQNEAQ (reference sequence). The CDR3 length is 13 residues. V gave up 5 bases and J gave up 8 bases, with 15 bases separating them. The CDR3 protein is CASSHQGVGGYTF. The CDR3 DNA reads as TGTGCCAGCAGCCATCAAGGAGTCGGAGGCTACACCTTC.

This chain connects TRBV9 to TRBJ2-7; D is unresolved. Trimming took off 1 base at V and 4 bases at J, with 15 bases between the two ends. The CDR3 covers 15 residues. Germline CDR1 SGDLS, CDR2 YYNGEE. The CDR3, as DNA: TGTGCCAGCAGCGTATCGGCAGGCCGTTTATACGAGCAGTACTTC. Translation gives CASSVSAGRLYEQYF.

The CDR3, as DNA: TGTGCCAGCAGCCCCTTACAGGAGGGGACCTATGGCTACACCTTC. Encoded protein: CASSPLQEGTYGYTF. V is TRBV5-6 and J is TRBJ1-2, with D perhaps matching TRBD1 (5 bases). CDR1 is SGHDT, CDR2 YYEEEE, per germline. The CDR3 has 15 residues. V was trimmed by 4 bases and J by 4 bases, leaving 17 bases between them.

The chain uses TRBV7-2 and TRBJ2-5; maybe TRBD1 (5 bases). The CDR3 spans 13 residues. Germline V gives CDR1 SGHTA, CDR2 FQGNSA. Trimming pared 1 base from V and 7 bases from J, leaving 10 bases between. In DNA, the CDR3 is TGTGCCAGCAGCTTAGAGGAACAGGTGACCCAGTACTTC. Its protein product is CASSLEEQVTQYF.

This clone was found many times. This chain uses TRBV5-1 with TRBJ2-4, with a tentative D call TRBD2 (6 bases). Trimming stripped 0 bases from V and 8 bases from J, with 12 bases between. Germline V gene lookup returns CDR1 SGHRS and CDR2 YFSETQ. The CDR3 is made up of 14 amino acids. The CDR3 nucleotides are TGCGCCAGCAGCTTGGCGGGGGTATGGGACATTCAGTACTTC. Amino acids: CASSLAGVWDIQYF.